This TCR beta chain stems from a study of immune evolution from preneoplasia to lung adenocarcinoma. This CDR3 has 15 amino acids. Germline lookup yields CDR1 SGHAT and CDR2 FQNNGV. Losses at the gene ends were 5 bases for V and 8 bases for J; bases not matched to a gene: 5. Sequencing used immunoSEQ multiplex PCR; TCRdb keeps in-frame clones, though not all of them. In the table there are some 9,500 clones, roughly 73% of which are singletons. The specimen was FFPE lung adenocarcinoma in situ tissue. This clonotype originated in an older person with lung adenocarcinoma. The chain recombines TRBV11-2 with TRBJ1-6; 11 nucleotides match TRBD1. CDR3 nucleotide sequence: TGTGCCAGCAGCCCCTGGACAGGGGGCGATTCACCCCTCCACTTT. This gives the protein CASSPWTGGDSPLHF.